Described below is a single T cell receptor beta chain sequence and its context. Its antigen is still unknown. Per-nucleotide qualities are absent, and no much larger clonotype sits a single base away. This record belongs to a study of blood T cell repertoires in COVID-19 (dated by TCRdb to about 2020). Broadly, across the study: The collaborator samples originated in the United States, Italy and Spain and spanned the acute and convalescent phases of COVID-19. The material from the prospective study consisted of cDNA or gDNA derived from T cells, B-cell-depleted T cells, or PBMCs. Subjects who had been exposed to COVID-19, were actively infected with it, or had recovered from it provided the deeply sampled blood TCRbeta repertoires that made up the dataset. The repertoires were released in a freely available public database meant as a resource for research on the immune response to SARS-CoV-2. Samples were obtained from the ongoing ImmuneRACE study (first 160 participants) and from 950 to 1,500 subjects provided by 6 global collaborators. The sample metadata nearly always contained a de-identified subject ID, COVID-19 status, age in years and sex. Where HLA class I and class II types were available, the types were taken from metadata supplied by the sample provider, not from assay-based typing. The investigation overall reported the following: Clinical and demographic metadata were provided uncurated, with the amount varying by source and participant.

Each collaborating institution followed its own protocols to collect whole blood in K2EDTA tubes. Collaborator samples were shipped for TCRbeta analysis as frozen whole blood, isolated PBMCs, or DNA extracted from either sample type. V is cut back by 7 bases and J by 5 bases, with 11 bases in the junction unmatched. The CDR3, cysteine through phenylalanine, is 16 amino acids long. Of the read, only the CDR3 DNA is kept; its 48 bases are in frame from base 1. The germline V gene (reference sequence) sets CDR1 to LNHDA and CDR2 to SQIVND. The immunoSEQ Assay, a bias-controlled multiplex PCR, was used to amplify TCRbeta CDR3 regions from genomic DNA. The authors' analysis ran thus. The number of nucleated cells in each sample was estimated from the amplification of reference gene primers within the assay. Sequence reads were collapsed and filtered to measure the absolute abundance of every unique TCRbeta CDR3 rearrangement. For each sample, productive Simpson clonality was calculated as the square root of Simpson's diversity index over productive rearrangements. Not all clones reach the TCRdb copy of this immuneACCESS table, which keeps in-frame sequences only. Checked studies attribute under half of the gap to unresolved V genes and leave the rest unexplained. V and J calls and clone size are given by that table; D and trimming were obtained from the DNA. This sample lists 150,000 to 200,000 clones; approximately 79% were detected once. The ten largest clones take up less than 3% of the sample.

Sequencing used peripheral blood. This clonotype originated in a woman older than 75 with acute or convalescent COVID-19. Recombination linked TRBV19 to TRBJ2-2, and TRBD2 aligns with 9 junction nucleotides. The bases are TGTGCCAGTACCCTGGCGATTAGCGGGAGAACCGGGGAGCTGTTTTTT. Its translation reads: CASTLAISGRTGELFF.